These T cell receptor beta chains were read from a single sample in a study of shared clonotypes between healthy human individuals. Sequencing used immunoSEQ multiplex PCR; TCRdb keeps in-frame clones, though not all of them. Among some 1,100,000 clones, around 82% were seen once, and the ten largest hold approximately 0.5%. The sequenced sample was memory CD4+ T cells from PBMCs. These receptors originate from a young man in good health. Some clones in this sample may be carry-over from other donors' samples. CDR3s include the opening cysteine and the closing phenylalanine or tryptophan. Fields, in order: D gene, J gene, V gene, clone size, CDR3 protein, CDR3 DNA. The D gene is left open where the match is weak. Clone size is shown for a subset of rows, as once, few, many or a class of expanded clone.

- TRBJ1-2 TRBV19 - CASSIGGGPRYGYTF TGTGCCAGTAGTATTGGTGGGGGCCCTAGATATGGCTACACCTTC
TRBD2 TRBJ2-2 TRBV7-2 - CASSLAGGLNGELFF TGTGCCAGCAGCTTAGCGGGAGGGCTGAATGGGGAGCTGTTTTTT
TRBD1 TRBJ2-7 TRBV27 - CASSLPFRTGKTYEQYF TGTGCCAGCAGTTTACCCTTTAGGACAGGGAAGACCTACGAGCAGTACTTC
- TRBJ2-1 TRBV7-9 - CASSLGGANNEQFF TGTGCCAGCAGCTTAGGGGGGGCAAACAATGAGCAGTTCTTC
- TRBJ2-7 TRBV27 - CASSSTLGGELIYEQYF TGTGCCAGCAGTTCCACTCTAGGGGGGGAGCTAATTTACGAGCAGTACTTC
TRBD2 TRBJ2-2 TRBV4-3 once CASSQSLGGAGELFF TGCGCCAGCAGCCAAAGCTTGGGAGGGGCCGGGGAGCTGTTTTTT
- TRBJ1-2 TRBV7-2 once CASTPLDYGYTF TGTGCCAGCACCCCGTTGGACTATGGCTACACCTTC
- TRBJ1-4 TRBV6-6 - CASRGNEKLFF TGTGCCAGCAGGGGAAATGAAAAACTGTTTTTT
- TRBJ2-1 TRBV23-1 - CASSQSVRGQVAGEHNEQFF TGCGCCAGCAGTCAATCGGTCAGGGGGCAGGTAGCGGGGGAACACAATGAGCAGTTCTTC
- TRBJ1-4 TRBV5-6 - CASSLAGRTEDEKLFF TGTGCCAGCAGCTTGGCCGGGAGAACAGAGGATGAAAAACTGTTTTTT
TRBD2 TRBJ2-7 TRBV5-1 - CASSSGGTNDEQYF TGCGCCAGCAGCTCGGGCGGGACTAACGACGAGCAGTACTTC
TRBD2 TRBJ2-1 TRBV19 - CASSTRGLAGGEQFF TGTGCCAGTAGTACCCGGGGACTAGCGGGAGGGGAGCAGTTCTTC
- TRBJ1-5 TRBV6-5 - CASGGLNQPQHF TGTGCCAGCGGGGGATTAAATCAGCCCCAGCATTTT
TRBD1 TRBJ2-7 TRBV5-4 - CASSSGTGLDAYEQYF TGTGCCAGCAGCTCCGGGACAGGACTCGACGCCTACGAGCAGTACTTC
- TRBJ2-1 TRBV7-9 few CASSRTGVSYNEQFF TGTGCCAGCAGCAGAACGGGAGTGTCCTACAATGAGCAGTTCTTC
- TRBJ1-4 TRBV19 few CATSQWQYGKLFF TGTGCCACCTCTCAGTGGCAGTACGGAAAACTGTTTTTT
- TRBJ1-1 TRBV6-1 many CASSTAPRVATEAFF TGTGCCAGCTCGACCGCTCCCAGGGTGGCCACTGAAGCTTTCTTT
- TRBJ2-1 TRBV29-1 once CSVDRADDYNEQFF TGCAGCGTTGACCGTGCCGACGATTACAATGAGCAGTTCTTC
- TRBJ1-5 TRBV2 once CASQGTSLNQPQHF TGTGCCAGCCAAGGGACATCCTTGAATCAGCCCCAGCATTTT
TRBD1 TRBJ2-5 TRBV6-1 many CASSELRGGETQYF TGTGCCAGCAGTGAATTGAGAGGGGGCGAGACCCAGTACTTC
TRBD2 TRBJ2-2 TRBV5-1 - CASSFLAGGSGELFF TGCGCCAGCAGCTTCCTAGCGGGAGGCTCCGGGGAGCTGTTTTTT
- TRBJ2-2 TRBV28 - CASSFLGANTGELFF TGTGCCAGCAGTTTCCTGGGAGCGAACACCGGGGAGCTGTTTTTT
- TRBJ2-2 TRBV19 - CASSRSGELFF TGTGCCAGTAGTAGGTCCGGGGAGCTGTTTTTT